Listed here are 11 T cell receptor beta chains from one sample, sequenced in a study of blood T cell repertoires in COVID-19. Libraries were prepared by immunoSEQ multiplex PCR; TCRdb keeps only in-frame clonotypes and omits some of them. The sample lists approximately 230,000 clones, 80% to 90% occurring once. Sequences were obtained from peripheral blood. All receptors derive from a man younger than 45 who had recovered from COVID-19.

The chain is built from TRBV10-1 and TRBJ2-7; tentative D call: TRBD2 (5 bases). Germline CDR1 reads WNHNN; CDR2 reads SYGVQD (reference sequence). The CDR3 covers 14 residues. Trimming stripped 0 bases from V and 4 bases from J, with 10 bases between. The CDR3 loop is CASSESSGLYEQYF. In nucleotides, the CDR3 is TGCGCCAGCAGTGAGTCCTCGGGGTTATACGAGCAGTACTTC.

The genes are TRBV5-1 and TRBJ1-1; 8 positions match TRBD1. CDR3 length: 15 residues. Germline assignment: CDR1 SGHRS and CDR2 YFSETQ. V shed 2 bases and J 3 bases; nucleotides not matched to a gene: 6. The CDR3 nucleotides read TGCGCCAGCAGCTTTCGACAGGGGTGGGACACTGAAGCTTTCTTT. As protein: CASSFRQGWDTEAFF.

The chain employs TRBV9 and TRBJ1-1; TRBD1 is a possible D gene (5 bases). Germline lookup yields CDR1 SGDLS and CDR2 YYNGEE. The CDR3 totals 13 residues. V dropped 4 bases and J dropped 4 bases, with 11 bases sitting between them. The CDR3 sequence: CASSPAGVTEAFF. The DNA of the CDR3 is TGTGCCAGCAGCCCAGCGGGGGTCACTGAAGCTTTCTTT.

This chain joins TRBV4-3 and TRBJ1-3; possible D gene TRBD1, 6 bases. The V and J ends lost 2 bases and 2 bases respectively, with 10 bases between them. The CDR3 extends over 15 amino acids. The germline CDR1 and CDR2 sequences are LGHNA and YSLEER. The CDR3 loop reads CASSQQQGTGNTIYF. The DNA of the CDR3 is TGCGCCAGCAGCCAACAACAGGGTACTGGAAACACCATATATTTT.

The chain has TRBV4-3 and TRBJ1-1, with D perhaps TRBD1 (5 bases). Germline CDR1 reads LGHNA; CDR2 reads YSLEER. With 4 bases removed from V and 1 base from J, the gap between germline ends came to 10 bases. The length of the CDR3 is 14 residues. CDR3 bases: TGCGCCAGCAGCCTTTCCGGGGGGAACACTGAAGCTTTCTTT. Translation: CASSLSGGNTEAFF.

This clone showed up just a few times. V and J are TRBV10-3 and TRBJ2-3; D may be TRBD1 (6 bases). Trimming removed 7 bases from V and 2 bases from J, with 13 bases in between. Germline V gene data show CDR1 as ENHRY and CDR2 as SYGVKD. CDR3 length: 14 amino acids. The CDR3 DNA reads as TGTGCCATCAATACTCCAGGGGACACAGATACGCAGTATTTT. Protein: CAINTPGDTDTQYF.

This chain joins TRBV2 and TRBJ2-5; D might be TRBD1 (5 bases). CDR1 and CDR2 (germline): SNHLY, FYNNEI. V gave up 6 bases and J gave up 1 base, with 6 bases separating them. The CDR3 is 12 residues long. CDR3 DNA: TGTGCCAGCAGGGACATCCAAGAGACCCAGTACTTC. This codes for CASRDIQETQYF.

The chain carries TRBV5-1 and TRBJ1-1; 8 bases align to TRBD1. Germline CDR1 reads SGHRS; CDR2 reads YFSETQ. Losses at the gene ends were 3 bases for V and 0 bases for J; bases not matched to a gene: 13. This CDR3 spans 18 amino acids. The CDR3 DNA reads as TGCGCCAGCAGCTACCCCATGGGGACAGGTTCCCTGAACACTGAAGCTTTCTTT. It encodes CASSYPMGTGSLNTEAFF.

The chain couples TRBV29-1 to TRBJ1-2; 9 bases fit TRBD1. CDR1 is SQVTM, CDR2 ANQGSEA, per germline. This CDR3 comprises 12 residues. The V segment lost 7 bases and the J segment 12 bases; nucleotides outside the gene matches: 12. The CDR3 sequence is CSADRDRVVHTF. The CDR3 DNA is TGCAGCGCCGACCGGGACAGGGTGGTTCACACCTTC. The full variable domain, completed using reference TRBV29-1 and TRBJ1-2, is SAVISQKPSRDICQRGTSLTIQCQVDSQVTMMFWYRQQPGQSLTLIATANQGSEATYESGFVIDKFPISRPNLTFSTLTVSNMSPEDSSIYLCSADRDRVVHTFGSGTRLTVV.

The CDR3 reads CASSQRWGDGTEAFF. The CDR3 nucleotides read TGTGCCAGCAGTCAAAGGTGGGGGGATGGCACTGAAGCTTTCTTT. The chain joins TRBV2 to TRBJ1-1, with a tentative D call TRBD1 (5 bases). The CDR3 runs to 15 residues. The V end lost 5 bases, the J end lost 4 bases, and 17 bases lay between the germline ends. Germline V gene data show CDR1 as SNHLY and CDR2 as FYNNEI.

This rearrangement joins TRBV7-8 to TRBJ1-3; maybe TRBD1 (6 bases). CDR1 SGHVS and CDR2 FQNEAQ come from the germline V gene. The CDR3 loop spans 15 amino acids. Trimming took 5 bases from V and 2 from J, leaving 13 bases between them. The CDR3: CASSIVTGTGNTIYF. The CDR3 coding sequence is TGTGCCAGCAGCATCGTCACAGGGACTGGAAACACCATATATTTT.